The 25 T cell receptor beta chains given below trace back to one sample, sequenced in a study of OX40 agonist ivuxolimab in advanced cancers. The data were produced by immunoSEQ multiplex PCR, yet TCRdb's version contains in-frame clones alone and is incomplete. The table shows 35,000 to 45,000 clones, with 80% to 90% occurring only once. The sequenced sample was CD4+ or CD8+ T cells sorted from blood, obtained in a trial of the OX40 agonist ivuxolimab. The source is an adult with an advanced solid tumor such as melanoma, head and neck, liver or kidney cancer.

The rearrangement uses TRBV18 and TRBJ1-2; D is undetermined. The V end was cut by 6 bases, the J end by 3 bases, with 11 bases between. Germline assignment: CDR1 KGHSH and CDR2 LQKENI. This CDR3 spans 13 amino acids. CDR3 DNA: TGTGCCAGCTCGAACAACGCGGACTATGGCTACACCTTC. Translated, it gives CASSNNADYGYTF.

The V and J genes are TRBV7-9 and TRBJ2-1; 8 bases align to TRBD2. The CDR3 length is 15 residues. Germline V CDR1 and CDR2: SEHNR, FQNEAQ (reference sequence). J was trimmed by 5 bases and V by 5 bases; bases with no gene match: 8. Here the CDR3 DNA reads TGTGCCAGCAGCCGCCGGGCGGGGGGCGACAATGAGCAGTTCTTC. It is translated as CASSRRAGGDNEQFF.

J is TRBJ1-5 and V is TRBV30; no reliable D call. V lost 0 bases, J lost 0 bases, and 6 bases lay in between. The CDR3 is 14 residues long. Germline CDR1 GTSNPN, CDR2 SVGIG (reference sequence). As DNA, the CDR3 is TGTGCCTGGAGTGTAGCGGATAGCAATCAGCCCCAGCATTTT. Translating gives CAWSVADSNQPQHF.

The V call is TRBV4-1, the J call TRBJ2-1, with D unclear. Trimming took off 0 bases at V and 8 bases at J, with 11 bases between the two ends. The CDR3 runs 14 residues. The germline gives CDR1 MGHRA, CDR2 YSYEKL. The CDR3 reads CASSQDLRRDEQFF. CDR3 coding DNA: TGCGCCAGCAGCCAAGATCTTAGACGCGATGAGCAGTTCTTC.

This chain links TRBV6-5 with TRBJ1-5; TRBD1 is a possible D gene (6 bases). The CDR3 covers 14 residues. Germline V gene data show CDR1 as MNHEY and CDR2 as SVGAGI. Trimming removed 2 bases from V and 7 bases from J, with 12 bases in between. The CDR3 DNA is TGTGCCAGCAGTTACCCAGGGGTGGGCCAGCCCCAGCATTTT. Translation: CASSYPGVGQPQHF.

The rearrangement uses TRBV6-5 and TRBJ1-2; 7 nucleotides agree with TRBD1. V lost 0 bases, J lost 7 bases, and 5 bases stayed unmatched. This CDR3 comprises 14 residues. In germline, CDR1 is MNHEY, CDR2 SVGAGI. The CDR3 nucleotides read TGTGCCAGCAGTTACTCAGGGGGCGCATCTGGCTACACCTTC. This translates into CASSYSGGASGYTF.

V is TRBV7-9 and J is TRBJ1-2; TRBD1 is a possible D gene (6 bases). The ends were cut back, 5 bases at V and 5 bases at J, with 12 bases in the middle. This CDR3 comprises 13 residues. Germline V lookup: CDR1 SEHNR, CDR2 FQNEAQ (reference sequence). The CDR3 region is CASSLGTLYGYTF. CDR3 nucleotide sequence: TGTGCCAGCAGCCTTGGGACACTATATGGCTACACCTTC.

The CDR3 nucleotides are TGTGCCAGCAGGAGTCAGGGGTTGGACACCGGGGAGCTGTTTTTT. Amino acid sequence: CASRSQGLDTGELFF. The gene calls are TRBV28 and TRBJ2-2; weak D call: TRBD1 (6 bases). Germline CDR1 and CDR2: MDHEN and SYDVKM. The CDR3 covers 15 residues. Trimming shortened V by 6 bases and J by 3 bases, and 14 bases separated the two germline ends.

The genes are TRBV18 and TRBJ2-1; D uncertain. The CDR3 is made up of 15 amino acids. Trimming took 3 bases from V and 2 from J, leaving 11 bases between them. The germline V gene has CDR1 KGHSH and CDR2 LQKENI. The CDR3 sequence is CASSPDPNPYNEQFF. The CDR3 region has the DNA TGTGCCAGCTCACCCGATCCCAACCCCTACAATGAGCAGTTCTTC.

The rearrangement uses TRBV11-2 and TRBJ1-6, with 8 bases matching TRBD1. The V segment lost 5 bases and the J segment 6 bases; nucleotides outside the gene matches: 3. Germline V gives CDR1 SGHAT, CDR2 FQNNGV. This CDR3 is built from 14 residues. In nucleotides, the CDR3 is TGTGCCAGCAGCCCCACAGGGGGTAATTCACCCCTCCACTTT. It specifies CASSPTGGNSPLHF.

The gene calls are TRBV7-9 and TRBJ2-1, with D maybe TRBD1 (5 bases). The germline CDR1 and CDR2 sequences are SEHNR and FQNEAQ (reference sequence). V was pared by 4 bases and J by 15 bases, with 19 bases between. The CDR3 consists of 13 residues. CDR3 sequence (DNA): TGTGCCAGCAGCTCCCCGAGTGTAGCAAGGGGGTTCTTC. Its translation is CASSSPSVARGFF.

J is TRBJ1-6 and V is TRBV28; 9 bases match TRBD1. V trimming: 6 bases; J trimming: 8 bases; junction bases outside the gene matches: 5. The germline CDR1 and CDR2 sequences are MDHEN and SYDVKM. The CDR3 is 14 residues long. The CDR3 reads CASREQGAYSPLHF. The CDR3 DNA follows: TGTGCCAGCAGGGAACAGGGGGCGTATTCACCCCTCCACTTT.

The chain employs TRBV2 and TRBJ1-1; 10 bases map to TRBD1. Trimming removed 11 bases from V and 4 bases from J; junction bases left unmatched: 7. The V gene's germline CDR1 is SNHLY and CDR2 FYNNEI. The CDR3 spans 13 residues. DNA for the CDR3: TGTGCCGTAGACCGGACAGGGGGCACTGAAGCTTTCTTT. It is translated as CAVDRTGGTEAFF.

This clone has only one observation. The chain has TRBV6-6 and TRBJ2-1; tentatively, D is TRBD2 (5 bases). Germline V CDR1 and CDR2: MNHNY, SVGAGI (reference sequence). This CDR3 is built from 16 residues. V gave up 6 bases and J gave up 3 bases, with 18 bases separating them. CDR3 sequence: CASSPAGLGNYNEQFF. As DNA, the CDR3 is TGTGCCAGCAGCCCCGCGGGTTTGGGAAACTACAATGAGCAGTTCTTC.

The chain has TRBV30 and TRBJ2-5, with D maybe TRBD2 (7 bases). The CDR3 sequence is 16 residues long. Germline V gene sequence: CDR1 GTSNPN, CDR2 SVGIG (reference sequence). Trimming removed 1 base from V and 4 bases from J, with 19 bases in between. The CDR3, as DNA: TGTGCCTGGAGTGGACGCCATCGGGGGGCCGGAGAGACCCAGTACTTC. It translates to CAWSGRHRGAGETQYF.

The chain combines TRBV19 with TRBJ1-5; weak D call: TRBD1 (5 bases). Germline CDR1 reads LNHDA; CDR2 reads SQIVND (reference sequence). This CDR3 has 13 amino acids. Deletions cut 3 bases from V and 5 bases from J, with 8 bases between. The CDR3 is CASSIDRYQPQHF. Written as DNA, the CDR3 is TGTGCCAGTAGTATCGACAGATATCAGCCCCAGCATTTT.

This rearrangement joins TRBV6-1 to TRBJ1-4; no definite D call. V was cut by 4 bases and J by 0 bases, with 6 bases left in between. The germline V gene encodes CDR1 MNHNS and CDR2 SASEGT. CDR3 length: 14 amino acids. CDR3 region: CASSVPATNEKLFF. CDR3 bases: TGTGCCAGCAGTGTCCCGGCAACTAATGAAAAACTGTTTTTT.

The V gene is TRBV19, the J gene TRBJ2-5; TRBD2 aligns across 11 bases. Germline values: CDR1 LNHDA, CDR2 SQIVND (reference sequence). The CDR3 has 16 residues. V lost 3 bases and J lost 0; bases outside the gene matches: 3. The CDR3 region has the DNA TGTGCCAGTAGTATCCCTAGCGGGGGGTACCAAGAGACCCAGTACTTC. It encodes CASSIPSGGYQETQYF.

The chain joins TRBV6-1 to TRBJ2-7; TRBD1 aligns across 7 bases. V was clipped by 3 bases and J by 7 bases; unmatched bases: 9. CDR3 length equals 14 residues. Germline CDR1 MNHNS, CDR2 SASEGT. This CDR3 is CASSDYRQGAEQYF. CDR3 nucleotide sequence: TGTGCCAGCAGTGATTACAGACAGGGCGCGGAGCAGTACTTC.

The chain employs TRBV19 and TRBJ1-1; D is possibly TRBD1 (5 bases). The CDR3 runs 14 residues. CDR1 LNHDA and CDR2 SQIVND come from the germline V gene (reference sequence). The V end lost 5 bases, the J end lost 4 bases, and 14 bases lay between the germline ends. CDR3 DNA sequence: TGTGCCAGTAGTTCCCTGACGGGGGGCACTGAAGCTTTCTTT. It codes for CASSSLTGGTEAFF.

The rearrangement uses TRBV5-1 and TRBJ2-7, with 9 bases fitting TRBD2. CDR3 length: 14 amino acids. V lost 4 bases and J lost 3; bases outside the gene matches: 5. Per the germline V gene, CDR1 is SGHRS and CDR2 is YFSETQ. CDR3 in DNA: TGCGCCAGCAGCGCCGGGACTAGCATCTACGAGCAGTACTTC. Translated: CASSAGTSIYEQYF. The full variable domain, rest sourced from reference TRBV5-1 and TRBJ2-7, is KAGVTQTPRYLIKTRGQQVTLSCSPISGHRSVSWYQQTPGQGLQFLFEYFSETQRNKGNFPGRFSGRQFSNSRSEMNVSTLELGDSALYLCASSAGTSIYEQYFGPGTRLTVT.

The chain is built from TRBV7-8 and TRBJ2-7; D is undetermined. This CDR3 comprises 12 residues. Trimming pared 5 bases from V and 3 bases from J, leaving 8 bases between. From germline, CDR1 is SGHVS and CDR2 FQNEAQ. Here the CDR3 DNA reads TGTGCCAGCAGCCCGCCCTACTACGAGCAGTACTTC. Protein: CASSPPYYEQYF.

This sequence joins TRBV6-6 and TRBJ1-5; no firm D call. V lost 2 bases to trimming and J lost 7 bases, with 6 bases between them. The CDR3 consists of 12 residues. In germline, CDR1 is MNHNY, CDR2 SVGAGI (reference sequence). The CDR3 bases are TGTGCCAGCAGTTACAGAGCGCAGCCCCAGCATTTT. Translation gives CASSYRAQPQHF.

This clone came up once. The CDR3 DNA reads TGTGCCAGCAGCTTAAATGTCGGGGACACCGGGGAGCTGTTTTTT. As protein: CASSLNVGDTGELFF. The chain employs TRBV7-3 and TRBJ2-2; the D gene is possibly TRBD2 (5 bases). Trimming pared 1 base from V and 3 bases from J, leaving 9 bases between. Germline assignment: CDR1 SGHTA and CDR2 FQGTGA. The CDR3 runs 15 residues.

The V call is TRBV6-5, the J call TRBJ1-5; D unresolved. Germline lookup yields CDR1 MNHEY and CDR2 SVGAGI. Trimming took 4 bases from V and 4 from J, leaving 5 bases between them. The CDR3 runs 12 residues. The CDR3 region has the DNA TGTGCCAGCAGTTCCTTTAATCAGCCCCAGCATTTT. Protein product: CASSSFNQPQHF.